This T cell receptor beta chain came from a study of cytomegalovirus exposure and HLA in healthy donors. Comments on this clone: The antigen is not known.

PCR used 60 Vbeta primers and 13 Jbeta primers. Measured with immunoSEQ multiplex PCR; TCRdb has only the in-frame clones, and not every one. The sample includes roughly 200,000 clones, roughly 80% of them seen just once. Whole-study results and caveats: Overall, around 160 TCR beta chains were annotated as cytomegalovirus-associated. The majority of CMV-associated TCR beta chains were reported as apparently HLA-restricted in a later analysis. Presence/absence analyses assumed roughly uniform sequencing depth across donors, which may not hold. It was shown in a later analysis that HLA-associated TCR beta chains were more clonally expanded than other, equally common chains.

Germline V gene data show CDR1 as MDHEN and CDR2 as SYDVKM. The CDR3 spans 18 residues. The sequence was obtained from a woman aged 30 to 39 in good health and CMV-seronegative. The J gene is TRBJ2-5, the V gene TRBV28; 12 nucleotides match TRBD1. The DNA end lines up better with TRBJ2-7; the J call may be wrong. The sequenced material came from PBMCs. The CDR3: CASSTGTGGPRLPYEQYF. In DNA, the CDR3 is TGTGCCAGCAGTACCGGGACAGGGGGCCCTAGGTTACCTTACGAGCAGTACTTC.